The 16 T cell receptor beta chains below were found in one sample sequenced in a study of Ad26.COV2.S vaccination and SARS-CoV-2 variants. Treatment here: around 19 received Ad26.COV2.S at low or high dose, single or two shots; 5 received placebo; per-sample allocation not given. Collection of samples fell on day 63 after the first vaccine or placebo injection. The assay was immunoSEQ multiplex PCR, and TCRdb's table has in-frame clones only and misses some. The sample shows about 410,000 clones, 92% of them seen only once. The sequenced sample was peripheral blood, obtained in a trial of Ad26.COV2.S vaccine versus placebo. Every receptor here comes from a person aged 18-65 years who received the Ad26.COV2.S COVID-19 vaccine or a placebo.

The chain uses TRBV6-2 or TRBV6-3 and TRBJ1-5; the D is unclear. Trimming left V 5 bases short and J 0 bases short, with 5 bases between. Germline assignment: CDR1 MNHEY and CDR2 SVGEGT. This CDR3 is built from 13 residues. The CDR3 region is CASSVGSNQPQHF. CDR3 DNA: TGTGCCAGCAGTGTTGGTAGCAATCAGCCCCAGCATTTT.

The rearrangement uses TRBV27 and TRBJ2-7, with 7 bases aligning to TRBD2. V trimming: 4 bases; J trimming: 3 bases; junction bases outside the gene matches: 6. The CDR3 totals 14 residues. Germline values: CDR1 MNHEY, CDR2 SMNVEV (reference sequence). DNA for the CDR3: TGTGCCAGCAGTTACCAGGGACTAAACTACGAGCAGTACTTC. Translation: CASSYQGLNYEQYF.

V gene TRBV4-3 combines with J gene TRBJ2-2; 7 bases map to TRBD1. V lost 0 bases and J lost 5; bases outside the gene matches: 6. CDR3 length equals 16 residues. The germline gives CDR1 LGHNA, CDR2 YSLEER. CDR3 in amino acids: CASSQDMAGGTGELFF. Written as DNA, the CDR3 is TGCGCCAGCAGCCAAGATATGGCAGGGGGTACCGGGGAGCTGTTTTTT.

This clone was seen only once. The chain carries TRBV7-2 and TRBJ1-4; tentative D call: TRBD1 (6 bases). The CDR3 sequence is 15 residues long. The germline V gene encodes CDR1 SGHTA and CDR2 FQGNSA. Trimming pared 1 base from V and 7 bases from J, leaving 13 bases between. CDR3 region: CASSLEGGSSEKLFF. The CDR3 coding sequence is TGTGCCAGCAGCTTAGAAGGGGGAAGCAGTGAAAAACTGTTTTTT.

This clone has only one observation. V usage is TRBV27 and J usage is TRBJ1-6, with D perhaps matching TRBD1 (6 bases). The CDR3 spans 16 residues. The V end lost 2 bases, the J end lost 2 bases, and 10 bases lay between the germline ends. Germline lookup yields CDR1 MNHEY and CDR2 SMNVEV (reference sequence). CDR3 sequence reads: CASSLIQGAYNSPLHF. The CDR3 DNA reads TGTGCCAGCAGTTTAATACAGGGAGCCTATAATTCACCCCTCCACTTT.

The V call is TRBV12-3 or TRBV12-4, the J call TRBJ1-1, with D possibly being TRBD1 (6 bases). CDR3 size: 12 residues. V dropped 8 bases and J dropped 4 bases, with 11 bases sitting between them. This CDR3 reads CASFQGGTEAFF. CDR3 in DNA: TGTGCCAGCTTTCAAGGGGGCACTGAAGCTTTCTTT.

The chain recombines TRBV27 with TRBJ1-4; D might be TRBD1 (5 bases). The CDR3 spans 14 residues. Trimming stripped 6 bases from V and 4 bases from J, with 12 bases between. Per germline, CDR1 MNHEY and CDR2 SMNVEV (reference sequence). Here the CDR3 reads CASSPDRINEKLFF. DNA of the CDR3: TGTGCCAGCAGCCCCGACAGAATTAATGAAAAACTGTTTTTT.

The V gene is TRBV6-2 or TRBV6-3, the J gene TRBJ1-1; tentative D call: TRBD1 (5 bases). This CDR3 has 14 amino acids. Germline lookup yields CDR1 MNHEY and CDR2 SVGEGT. V lost 1 base and J 11 bases, leaving 17 bases between the germline ends. The CDR3 spells CASSYLDSRQSAFF. The CDR3 nucleotides are TGTGCCAGCAGTTACTTAGACAGCCGTCAATCGGCTTTCTTT.

The J gene is TRBJ1-1, the V gene TRBV4-3, with D uncertain. The CDR3 consists of 14 residues. Germline lookup yields CDR1 LGHNA and CDR2 YSLEER. V lost 2 bases and J 2 bases, leaving 9 bases between the germline ends. CDR3 sequence: CASSQWRANTEAFF. The CDR3 DNA reads as TGCGCCAGCAGCCAATGGCGGGCTAACACTGAAGCTTTCTTT.

The chain recombines TRBV10-3 with TRBJ1-2; no clear D gene. The CDR3 covers 14 residues. V was clipped by 2 bases and J by 4 bases, with 11 bases between them. Germline V CDR1 and CDR2: ENHRY, SYGVKD. DNA of the CDR3: TGTGCCATCAGTGAGGTAATACCCCCCTATGGCTACACCTTC. It encodes CAISEVIPPYGYTF.

This chain connects TRBV6-5 to TRBJ2-7; D perhaps matches TRBD1 (6 bases). The CDR3 runs to 14 residues. Looked up from germline, CDR1 is MNHEY and CDR2 is SVGAGI. V was shortened by 10 bases and J by 3 bases, with 19 bases between the two germline ends. The CDR3 DNA is TGTGCCACCAAGGCCGACTCGGGACACTACGAGCAGTACTTC. It translates to CATKADSGHYEQYF.

The chain employs TRBV19 and TRBJ1-4; D might be TRBD1 (6 bases). Germline-derived CDR1 and CDR2 are LNHDA and SQIVND (reference sequence). The CDR3 covers 15 residues. Trimming took off 5 bases at V and 1 base at J, with 11 bases between the two ends. The CDR3 DNA reads TGTGCCAGTAGTCCCCAGACAGGAACTAATGAAAAACTGTTTTTT. It is translated as CASSPQTGTNEKLFF.

This chain links TRBV5-5 with TRBJ1-5; D remains ambiguous. The CDR3 length is 14 residues. Germline V lookup: CDR1 SGHKS, CDR2 YYEKEE (reference sequence). Trimming took 2 bases from V and 0 from J, leaving 6 bases between them. The CDR3 DNA reads TGTGCCAGCAGCTTTTACGGTAGCAATCAGCCCCAGCATTTT. Protein product: CASSFYGSNQPQHF.

The chain employs TRBV5-1 and TRBJ2-7, with D perhaps matching TRBD2 (5 bases). The CDR3 has 17 residues. V was shortened by 0 bases and J by 1 base, with 17 bases between the two germline ends. In germline, CDR1 is SGHRS, CDR2 YFSETQ. The CDR3: CASSLGTLSGLSYEQYF. The CDR3 DNA sequence: TGCGCCAGCAGCTTGGGGACCCTAAGCGGTCTTTCCTACGAGCAGTACTTC.

The chain employs TRBV2 and TRBJ1-1; TRBD1 aligns across 7 bases. This CDR3 is built from 14 residues. Germline CDR1 and CDR2: SNHLY and FYNNEI. Unmatched junction bases numbered 4, after V lost 6 bases and J lost 0 bases. CDR3 protein: CASSPTGMNTEAFF. Written as DNA, the CDR3 is TGTGCCAGCAGCCCGACAGGGATGAACACTGAAGCTTTCTTT.

The rearrangement uses TRBV6-2 or TRBV6-3 and TRBJ1-2; 10 nucleotides agree with TRBD1. Germline assignment: CDR1 MNHEY and CDR2 SVGEGT. J gave up 5 bases and V 4 bases, and 13 bases lay outside the gene matches. The CDR3 length is 17 residues. The CDR3: CASSSSGQGPFWYGYTF. The CDR3 DNA is TGTGCCAGCAGTTCCTCGGGACAGGGGCCCTTCTGGTATGGCTACACCTTC.